This T cell receptor (beta chain) was documented in a study of blood T cells in healthy people across ages (dated by TCRdb to 2014 to 2015). With regard to the full study: In model experiments, template switching captured about one uniquely barcoded TCR beta cDNA molecule for every two T cells. Using deep sequencing normalized with unique cDNA molecular identifiers, the study measured how TCR beta repertoire diversity changes with age. The donors were split into four age groups: young (average 16 years), middle-aged (about 40), aged (roughly 65) and long-lived (under 85). Two additional independent replicas of 1 million unique cDNA reads from the same blood draw were analyzed for two donors (one aged 18 to 30 and one aged 80 or older).

The donors were a few dozen Caucasian individuals from Russia, aged roughly 6 to 100 years, who were systemically healthy. About 10 milliliters of peripheral blood were drawn from each donor into EDTA-treated Vacutainer tubes. Ficoll-Paque density-gradient centrifugation was used to isolate PBMCs, with at least 6.5 million per sample. Total RNA was extracted from PBMCs with Trizol reagent, with at least 5 micrograms obtained per sample. The percentages of naive CD45RAhigh/CD27high T cells were determined by flow cytometry on a PBMC aliquot from every donor. The CDR3 sequence holds 15 residues, the cysteine and phenylalanine included. Only CDR3 DNA remains: 45 bases, in frame from the first base. From the germline V gene, CDR1 is SGHAT and CDR2 is FQNNGV. Trimming at the junction amounts to 5 bases on V and 3 bases on J, and the germline ends lie 15 bases apart. Library method: 5' RACE. Sequencing was carried out with an Illumina HiSeq 2500. A second PCR of about 6 to 11 cycles was run with a J-beta primer mix and a sample-barcoded 5' primer. A unique molecular identifier was introduced onto each TCR beta cDNA molecule by a template-switch 5' adaptor carrying 12 random nucleotides. Each sample yielded at least 3 million CDR3-containing paired-end reads. The Mint cDNA synthesis kit, primed by a TRBC-specific oligonucleotide, was used to synthesize first-strand cDNA from all RNA. Following uracil-DNA glycosylase treatment, all cDNA underwent a first 18-cycle PCR with the universal primers M1SS and BC2_uni_R. Concerning the study's data processing: For normalization, 1 million high-quality reads, each with a distinct molecular identifier, were randomly selected from each sample. Reads with shared molecular identifiers were discarded instead of being binned into consensus sequences. MiTCR, run with a Q25 quality threshold and the strictest error-elimination algorithm, handled CDR3 identification, clonotype clustering and error correction. A nonparametric unseen species model with Euler transformation was used to estimate lower-bound total TCR beta diversity. The public reads were reprocessed in TCRdb via fastp at Q25 and MiXCR, keeping in-frame beta chains. Rows merge per CDR3 protein into single entries with the most common DNA and genes. These V and J calls rely on TCRdb rather than the paper's analysis. In all, the sample holds around 780,000 distinct CDR3 sequences, and under 30% of those were seen once. The ten largest clones capture 3% of the sample.

The full study reports these points: Conclusive comparison of naive and antigen-experienced compartments was prevented by the profiling of bulk unsorted PBMCs. The percentage of naive T cells measured by flow cytometry correlated strongly with observed TCR beta diversity. Because donor CMV infection status was unknown, age-related changes in expanded clonotypes were potentially confounded. As age increased, observed TCR beta diversity per million T cells dropped in a roughly linear way, and a significant reduction was already evident by age 40. Compared with the aged group, more naive CD4+ T cells, fewer expanded clones and increased TCR diversity were shown by the long-lived group, suggesting age selection. Estimates of total diversity based on one million sequenced T cells were considered lower bounds and underestimates.

As regards this clonotype: The antigen it binds to is not known. No base-level quality is on record; no much larger clone is a single base apart.

This sample also belongs to another study, concerning T cells of mothers and their children. The second study reports: Nine systemically healthy Caucasian individuals, comprising three mothers and their six children, were included as donors. cDNA synthesis consumed the entire amount of extracted RNA, loaded at approximately 1.6 ug RNA in each 15 ul reaction. Sample barcodes and 2-4 random nucleotides were added via the M1S primer in the second PCR. Each mother yielded over 8.5 million TCR beta CDR3 reads and each child 2.5 million to 3.5 million reads. Thymic selection similarly shapes TCR recombination output in related and unrelated pairs, with minor effect from inherited differences. Normalized repertoire overlap in related mother-child pairs was always slightly higher than in unrelated mother-child pairs, but the difference was never significant. Persistent microchimeric T cell clones were not detected, at a sensitivity of around 100 clones per million clonotypes. The study used deep NGS to compare TCR beta repertoires of mothers and children, seeking features distinguishing related mother-child pairs from unrelated individuals. Mothers averaged roughly 36 +/- 4 years of age and children averaged about 12 +/- 4 years. Libraries were sequenced on Illumina HiSeq 2000 with 100+100 nt paired-end reads after adapter ligation with NEBNext reagents. To prevent cross-contamination, the mother and child libraries were prepared a month apart and were sequenced in separate runs. Each donor had between about 450,000 and 2,100,000 distinct TCR beta clonotypes identified. Naive TCR beta clonotypes were estimated from low-frequency clonotypes matched to each donor's FACS-determined naive share, without sorting.

What was sequenced was blood. The chain was built from TRBV11-2 and TRBJ2-3, with TRBD1 as a weak D call on 6 bases. The receptor was derived from a boy aged 5-17 years in good health. The CDR3: CASSPIQGQTDTQYF. The DNA reads as follows: TGTGCCAGCAGCCCCATTCAGGGACAAACAGATACGCAGTATTTT.